The T cell receptor beta chain under discussion was sequenced for a study of blood T cells in healthy people across ages. Findings of the study overall: Underestimates were what the diversity estimates from one million T cells were considered to be.

Every participating donor contributed approximately 10 milliliters of peripheral blood through a draw. The authors ran a second PCR of roughly 6 to 12 cycles using a sample-barcoded 5' primer and a J-beta primer mix. TCRdb itself ran the 5' RACE reads through MiXCR, one entry per CDR3 protein. The table has about 780,000 distinct CDR3 sequences, roughly 46% seen once. A note on this clonotype: What it recognizes is unknown.

The CDR3 totals 15 residues. Germline V gives CDR1 LGHNA, CDR2 YSLEER. V shed 4 bases and J 6 bases; nucleotides not matched to a gene: 8. The chain couples TRBV4-3 to TRBJ2-7, with 11 bases aligning to TRBD1. Sequenced: blood. The clonotype comes from a man older than 75 in good health. Here the CDR3 reads CASSPGQGAHCEQYF. As DNA, the CDR3 is TGCGCCAGCAGCCCCGGACAGGGGGCGCATTGCGAGCAGTACTTC.